The T cell receptor (beta chain) described here comes from a study of cytomegalovirus exposure and HLA in healthy donors (TCRdb year 2017). About the investigation overall: In an earlier analysis of roughly 590 of the donors, 250 to 350 Gb of sequence data and some 100 million unique TCR beta sequences from some 170 million T cells were reported. An early release covering around 630 HLA-typed donors comprised about 290 gigabases of sequencing data and around 80 million unique TCR sequences. The genetic ancestry cluster associated with self-reported Caucasian donors included about 81% of the roughly 400 genotyped donors. The study was designed to test whether signatures of past pathogen exposure could be identified by cataloging public T cell receptors. The T cell repertoires of about 700 subjects were profiled by immunosequencing and related to cytomegalovirus serostatus. A separate validation cohort of more than 100 different subjects was used in addition to the roughly 700-subject first cohort. To predict cytomegalovirus infection status, the study brought together high-throughput TCR immunosequencing, statistical association of individual TCRs with disease status, and machine learning. To study patterns of TCR occurrence, a later analysis re-analyzed previously published TCR beta repertoires from 600 to 750 donors and added high-resolution HLA genotyping. Rather than using new phenotypic data, the later analysis identified candidate immune exposures from TCR beta sequences and from how often those sequences occurred across donors. An earlier analysis of 587 of the donors used high-throughput TCR beta sequencing to judge whether each TCR beta V gene segment behaved as functional or pseudogenic. Donor age, sex, ethnicity and CMV serostatus were compiled alongside the repertoire data. A later genetic analysis used genome-wide SNP genotypes for about three fifths of the roughly 700 donors, treating that subset as a discovery cohort. All discovery cohort repertoires had been generated on a single sequencing platform. HLA typing covered class I and class II loci at four-digit resolution. The number of donors typed differed by locus, with 629-630 for A, B, C, DRB1 and DQB1, around 560 for DQA1, some 570 for DPA1, and approximately 470 for DPB1. Several DR-DQ haplotypes were treated as single units for association and clustering because of strong linkage in the cohort. Among 398 genotyped donors of the cohort, an average of approximately 240,000 unique TCR beta nucleotide sequences was sequenced per donor, of which approximately 19% were non-productive. Broader findings and caveats from the paper: For the cohort, immune exposure information was limited to CMV serostatus. The cohort was sequenced for TCR beta chains only, and without alpha or paired-chain data the features that could be detected were limited. Compared with the roughly 600-donor mean, donors in an Asian-associated ancestry cluster had fewer N-insertions in productive TCRs, according to a later genetic analysis. The earlier analysis of 587 of the donors excluded about 16 rarely observed V segments, including chromosome 9 orphons, because counts were too low. The 87-base-pair reads could not distinguish some IMGT-functional V segments, including TRBV6-2 and TRBV6-3, so those segments were excluded. Correlated functional status among segregating V segments might reflect linkage disequilibrium, but an unknown experimental factor could not be ruled out. Presence/absence analyses assumed roughly uniform sequencing depth across donors, an assumption that may not hold. When HLA alleles, especially DR and DQ, strongly co-occurred, attributing TCR associations to individual alleles was difficult. Several of the top co-occurrence clusters appeared to be linked to parvovirus B19, influenza, CMV and Epstein-Barr virus, according to a later analysis. In vitro tests confirmed that three of the cytomegalovirus-associated TCR beta chains recognize cytomegalovirus antigens. In a later analysis, 15,000 to 20,000 TCR beta sequences were associated with specific HLA alleles at a false discovery rate of 0.05. An earlier analysis of 587 of the donors showed that most TCR beta V segments appeared in productive rearrangements either about 90% or about 30% of the time, which broadly matched IMGT annotations. A further reported finding was that TCR beta sequences accurately predicted the HLA-A and HLA-B alleles for most subjects in the first cohort. In a later analysis, most CMV-associated TCR beta chains were found to appear HLA-restricted, with HLA associations seemingly driven largely by CMV exposure. A cluster of highly shared sequence variants was judged likely to be a technical artifact of the sequencing pipeline. A total of 150 to 200 TCR beta chains were listed by the study as associated with cytomegalovirus. Because HLA typing was unavailable for some donors at each locus, only the typed subset was used in association tests. In a later analysis, the rate of TCR association differed among HLA loci, with DRB1 alleles having the most associated TCRs and HLA-C alleles having the fewest. V-gene and J-gene trimming of TCR beta chains was associated with a missense DCLRE1C variant in a later genetic analysis, and the association was replicated in an independent cohort. A later analysis found that HLA-associated TCR beta chains were more clonally expanded and had lower generation probabilities than equally common non-associated chains. The authors suggested that the approach could potentially be generalized to other disease states and immunological phenotypes. Cytomegalovirus status was reported to be diagnosed by the classifier with high specificity and sensitivity in both the original and validation cohorts. Most TCR sequences were seen in very few donors, while some public TCRs were found in many individuals.

V is pruned by 4 bases and J by 4 bases, leaving 8 bases of the junction without a gene match. The CDR3, cysteine through phenylalanine, is 15 amino acids long. The read is trimmed to its CDR3 DNA, 45 bases read in frame from base 1. The germline V gene (reference sequence) provides CDR1 MNHEY and CDR2 SMNVEV. Points on this clone: What this receptor recognizes is not known.

In total, about 650 healthy bone marrow donors made up the cohort. All cohort members were sampled while nominally healthy, although unrecorded immune exposures were likely present. The donor was CMV seronegative and was included in the group of 352 seronegative cohort members. A peripheral blood sample was provided by each donor, and peripheral blood mononuclear cells were used for TCR beta sequencing. The Qiagen DNeasy Blood Extraction Kit was used to extract genomic DNA from the blood cell samples. The library was made by the immunoSEQ multiplex PCR assay. A mixture of 60 forward primers for TCR Vbeta segments and 13 reverse primers for TCR Jbeta segments was used in the multiplex PCR. The CDR3 region of rearranged TCR beta genes was amplified from genomic DNA with a multiplex PCR assay. The Illumina HiSeq System was used to sequence the amplified TCR beta libraries as 87-base-pair reads. The paper's data handling went like this. In a later analysis, tens of millions of unique TCR beta chains were counted across the 666 repertoires, and roughly 9.9 million of these chains were shared by at least two donors. A nearest-neighbor algorithm error-corrected the raw reads and collapsed the reads into unique sequences, merging closely related sequences to remove PCR and sequencing errors. To assign V, D and J gene segments, CDR3 sequences were aligned to IMGT reference sequences. For a sequence to be retained, a match of at least six nucleotides was required to both a V gene segment and a J gene segment. Rearrangements were classified as productive when the CDR3 lacked stop codons and remained in frame with V and J, and all other rearrangements were classified as non-productive. CDR3 was defined by IMGT convention, running from the second conserved V-encoded cysteine to the conserved J-encoded phenylalanine. In an earlier analysis of more than 550 of the donors, sequences lacking an unambiguous match to a single V gene segment were excluded. An earlier analysis of 587 of the donors called V segments functional above 56.7% productive rearrangements and segregating when the between-donor standard deviation exceeded 5%. A statistical classification framework was built to diagnose cytomegalovirus status from the catalog of TCR beta chain sequences. In a later analysis, V and J genes were assigned by comparing TCR nucleotide sequences against IMGT/GENE-DB human TR gene sequences. Using the TCRdist pipeline, a later analysis assigned CDR3 sequences along with most-parsimonious VDJ recombination scenarios. In a later analysis, every TCR beta chain was defined by the combination of its CDR3 amino acid sequence and its V-gene family, and reads without a unique V-gene family were dropped. A later analysis removed roughly 590 highly shared, low-generation-probability nucleotide sequences to deal with suspected cross-contamination and a sequencing artifact. In a later analysis, a clonal expansion index was calculated for each public chain from normalized within-repertoire ranks of inferred template counts. In a later analysis, generation probabilities were computed using a VDJ recombination model fitted to out-of-frame rearrangements, and the results were checked against IGoR. In a later analysis, hypergeometric tests were used to score TCR-TCR, TCR-HLA and TCR-CMV co-occurrence, with a repertoire-size bias correction applied to TCR pairs. A later analysis estimated false discovery rates by permuting HLA or CMV assignments 20 times. In a later analysis, co-occurring TCRs were grouped using DBSCAN, with TCRdist sequence similarity added in when clustering inside HLA-allele-positive subsets. Co-occurrence clustering excluded repertoires with fewer than 30,000 or more than 120,000 public chains, plus five with anomalous nucleotide sharing. Imported from immuneACCESS, the table was reduced by TCRdb to in-frame sequences with V and J called. These copies leave out some clones; in studies compared against another copy, an unresolved V gene accounts for under half, and the cause of the remainder is not known. The D gene and trimming were derived from the DNA, and the V and J assignments and clone size from that table. The table for this sample shows under 200,000 clones. 2% to 2.5% of the sample goes to the ten largest clones.

The chain is assembled from TRBV27 and TRBJ2-7; 9 bases in the junction line up with TRBD1. Material for sequencing was PBMCs. The receptor comes from a man aged 25 to 40 in good health and CMV-seronegative. The sequence in DNA is TGTGCCAGCAGTTACAAGACAGGGGGGATTTACGAGCAGTACTTC. It encodes CASSYKTGGIYEQYF.